This T cell receptor (beta chain) was recovered during a study of brain T cells in children with intractable seizures (dated by TCRdb to the early 2020s). Study-level background: A NanoString immunology panel was first used to screen resected brain tissue from about 56 pediatric epilepsy surgery cases for immune gene transcripts. Of the roughly 12 selected surgery cases, pre-surgery blood was also sequenced for eight, so four had brain tissue only. Overall study outcomes, separate from this receptor: Because sequencing depth differed between pre- and post-surgery blood, the absence of clones from the pre-surgery sample may reflect undersampling. Viral specificity was inferred only from CDR3 sequence similarity, and patients' HCMV serostatus was unknown.

Turning to this clone: Its antigen is currently not known. No clone much larger than this one lies a single base away; base qualities are absent.

The time point label here, explained by the study, means: blood from clinic visit 5 months post-surgery; TSC patient then seizure free. Surgery cases with the highest brain T cell transcript signatures were selected for TCR beta chain sequencing of brain tissue and, where available, blood. Patients had been treated with at least one anti-epileptic drug before surgery. TCR-sequenced patients were children with drug-resistant epilepsy due to tuberous sclerosis complex, focal cortical dysplasia, Rasmussen encephalitis or hemimegalencephaly. Bulk genomic DNA was extracted from unsorted brain tissue and whole blood with the Monarch genomic DNA purification kit. The immunoSEQ assay was applied to genomic DNA to generate the TCR beta chain sequences. Per the source publication's procedure: Any CDR3 sequence that did not begin with the conserved framework cysteine at position 104 was removed by hand. Clonality was calculated as one minus the normalized Shannon's Diversity Index, with values ranging from 0 (maximal diversity) to 1 (oligoclonal). To check whether a given CDR3 had different frequencies in two samples, for example brain versus blood, chi-squared comparison-of-proportions tests were used. Public clonotypes were found by searching immuneACCESS, and the VDJdb browser was used to assess similarity to known antiviral clonotypes. Here the immuneACCESS table is served through TCRdb, limited to in-frame sequences with V and J called. Missing clones are a known gap in these copies; in checked studies unresolved V genes cover under half, and the rest lacks a known reason. That table is the source of V, J and clone size, and D and trimming were worked out from the DNA. A total of under 400,000 clones appear in this sample, 93% of them only once. The ten biggest clones cover roughly 5.7% of the sample.

CDR1 and CDR2, per the germline V gene, are SGHAT and FQNNGV. The CDR3 spans 12 residues, from the cysteine through the phenylalanine. This entry keeps only the CDR3 DNA: 36 bases, framed from base 1. V was cut back by 1 base and J by 7 bases, leaving a gap of 7 bases between them. The receptor was isolated from a boy under two years old with tuberous sclerosis and intractable seizures. The sequencing used peripheral blood, collected less than 6 months after surgery. The chain uses TRBV11-2 and TRBJ1-1; a weak D assignment points to TRBD1 (6 bases agree). The base sequence is TGTGCCAGCAGCTTAGGACAGGTTGAAGCTTTCTTT. This is translated as CASSLGQVEAFF.